These 30 T cell receptor beta chains came from one sample sequenced in a study of post-analysis software for immune sequencing data. The library was made from cDNA and included unique molecular identifiers. A single record per CDR3 protein comes from TCRdb applying MiXCR to the PCR reads. The repertoire holds 750,000 to 950,000 distinct CDR3 sequences, roughly half seen once, with over 4% in the top ten. General study findings and limits: Compared with controls, patients had more of five TRBV segments, including TRBV5-6, TRBV5-1 and TRBV20-1.

These receptors' targets are unknown. What was sequenced was blood. All receptors come from a girl aged 5-17 years with multiple sclerosis.

The chain carries TRBV7-9 and TRBJ1-4, with D hard to call. V lost 1 base to trimming and J lost 3 bases, with 15 bases between them. This CDR3 has 17 amino acids. Germline V gene lookup returns CDR1 SEHNR and CDR2 FQNEAQ (reference sequence). CDR3: CASSLGLHTGSNEKLFF. The CDR3 region has the DNA TGTGCCAGCAGCTTAGGGCTCCATACGGGGTCTAATGAAAAACTGTTTTTT.

The chain links TRBV20-1 to TRBJ1-1; maybe TRBD1 (5 bases). Germline V gene data show CDR1 as DFQATT and CDR2 as SNEGSKA (reference sequence). The CDR3 contains 15 residues. V lost 5 bases and J 5 bases, leaving 21 bases between the germline ends. The DNA for the CDR3 is TGCAGTGCTGGGCGGGGGGTCCGGATTGGGACTGAAGCTTTCTTT. Translating it yields CSAGRGVRIGTEAFF.

The chain's CDR3 is CSASDDGTNEQFF. The CDR3 bases are TGCAGTGCTAGCGACGACGGAACCAATGAGCAGTTCTTC. The V and J genes are TRBV20-1 and TRBJ2-1, with D uncertain. Germline loops: CDR1 DFQATT, CDR2 SNEGSKA (reference sequence). V lost 3 bases, J lost 6 bases, and 12 bases lay in between. There are 13 residues in the CDR3.

The chain recombines TRBV5-6 with TRBJ2-3, with a weak D call TRBD1 (6 bases). Trimming removed 4 bases at V and 4 bases at J, with 13 bases between. The germline V gene has CDR1 SGHDT and CDR2 YYEEEE. The CDR3 is made up of 14 amino acids. CDR3 sequence reads: CASSSLDSPDTQYF. CDR3 in DNA: TGTGCCAGCAGCAGCTTGGACAGTCCAGATACGCAGTATTTT.

This clonotype appeared once. At one of its ends the junction is not consistent with the germline gene, which may arise from a read error. The J gene is TRBJ2-7, the V gene TRBV12-5, with D unresolved. Germline CDR1 LGHNT, CDR2 FRNRAP. This CDR3 is 13 amino acids long. CDR3 loop: CASGPGFSQEQYF. In nucleotides, the CDR3 is TGCGCTAGTGGTCCTGGGTTCTCTCAGGAGCAGTACTTC.

The chain carries TRBV7-3 and TRBJ1-5, with TRBD1 as a possible D gene (6 bases). CDR3 length: 14 amino acids. Germline V gene data show CDR1 as SGHTA and CDR2 as FQGTGA. Trimming pared 2 bases from V and 6 bases from J, leaving 11 bases between. CDR3 protein: CASSLGRGAQPQHF. The CDR3 DNA follows: TGTGCCAGCAGCTTAGGTCGGGGGGCTCAGCCCCAGCATTTT.

The chain has TRBV6-6 and TRBJ1-2, with TRBD1 as a possible D gene (6 bases). V lost 2 bases, J lost 5 bases, and 9 bases lay in between. The CDR3 loop spans 13 amino acids. Germline assignment: CDR1 MNHNY and CDR2 SVGAGI (reference sequence). This CDR3 is CASSYSRGYGYTF. CDR3 in DNA: TGTGCCAGCAGTTACAGCAGGGGTTATGGCTACACCTTC.

The V and J genes are TRBV20-1 and TRBJ2-1; 7 nucleotides match TRBD2. In germline, CDR1 is DFQATT, CDR2 SNEGSKA (reference sequence). Trimming at V came to 2 bases and at J to 0 bases, leaving 7 bases not matched to a gene. CDR3 size: 16 residues. The CDR3, as DNA: TGCAGTGCTAGACCCCGGGGCGGGAGCTCCTACAATGAGCAGTTCTTC. Translation gives CSARPRGGSSYNEQFF.

This clonotype was recorded a few times. The rearrangement links TRBV6-5 to TRBJ2-7; 9 nucleotides agree with TRBD1. The V gene end was trimmed by 0 bases and the J gene end by 9 bases; junction bases not matched to a gene: 12. This CDR3 region has 16 residues. The germline CDR1 and CDR2 sequences are MNHEY and SVGAGI. The CDR3: CASSYSSGTGNVPQYF. Here the CDR3 DNA reads TGTGCCAGCAGTTACTCATCCGGGACAGGGAACGTCCCGCAGTACTTC.

V usage is TRBV7-3 and J usage is TRBJ2-3; 11 nucleotides align to TRBD2. CDR3 length equals 16 residues. Per the germline V gene, CDR1 is SGHTA and CDR2 is FQGTGA. V dropped 5 bases and J dropped 0; count of bases not matched to a gene: 4. The CDR3 loop reads CASSPGLAVSTDTQYF. In DNA form, the CDR3 reads TGTGCCAGCAGCCCGGGACTAGCGGTCAGCACAGATACGCAGTATTTT.

The chain uses TRBV6-1 and TRBJ2-1; no definite D call. From germline, CDR1 is MNHNS and CDR2 SASEGT. CDR3 length: 12 amino acids. V was cut by 5 bases and J by 9 bases, with 11 bases left in between. The CDR3 sequence: CASSYSQAEQFF. The CDR3 DNA sequence: TGTGCCAGCAGTTATAGCCAAGCTGAGCAGTTCTTC.

This clonotype was recorded a few times. V and J are TRBV29-1 and TRBJ2-7; 10 nucleotides line up with TRBD2. The CDR3 consists of 15 residues. Per germline, CDR1 SQVTM and CDR2 ANQGSEA. Unmatched junction bases numbered 5, after V lost 0 bases and J lost 3 bases. The CDR3 DNA sequence: TGCAGCGTTGAAGAGGGCCTAGCGGGAGTCTACGAGCAGTACTTC. Translating gives CSVEEGLAGVYEQYF.

The chain recombines TRBV12-3 or TRBV12-4 with TRBJ2-3; TRBD1 is a possible D gene (5 bases). V was trimmed by 6 bases and J by 1 base, leaving 11 bases between them. The CDR3 is 14 residues long. For the CDR3, the DNA is TGTGCCAGCAGAGTAGGGGCTGGCACAGATACGCAGTATTTT. Amino acid sequence: CASRVGAGTDTQYF.

Only a few counts were recorded for this clonotype. V gene TRBV7-9 combines with J gene TRBJ2-6; TRBD1 might be the D (5 bases). V lost 1 base and J 0 bases, leaving 16 bases between the germline ends. This CDR3 is built from 19 residues. Germline values: CDR1 SEHNR, CDR2 FQNEAQ (reference sequence). CDR3 nucleotide sequence: TGTGCCAGCAGCTTAGTGGGCCGCGGACACCCCTCTGGGGCCAACGTCCTGACTTTC. It translates to CASSLVGRGHPSGANVLTF.

The table lists this clonotype with a few counts. J is TRBJ2-7 and V is TRBV6-6, with 9 bases fitting TRBD1. Germline V gene lookup returns CDR1 MNHNY and CDR2 SVGAGI (reference sequence). The CDR3 consists of 17 residues. V lost 2 bases and J lost 0; bases outside the gene matches: 8. The CDR3 DNA reads as TGTGCCAGCAGTTACCCTAACGGACAGGGGATCTCCTACGAGCAGTACTTC. Encoded protein: CASSYPNGQGISYEQYF.

The J gene is TRBJ2-5, the V gene TRBV4-1; D may be TRBD2 (5 bases). CDR3 length: 17 amino acids. The germline V and J ends were trimmed by 3 bases and 5 bases, with 22 bases remaining between them. Germline CDR1 reads MGHRA; CDR2 reads YSYEKL. CDR3 bases: TGCGCCAGCAGCCACGTTCCCCCGGACTCTTCACCGGAGACCCAGTACTTC. As protein: CASSHVPPDSSPETQYF.

This clonotype was recorded a few times. The CDR3 region is CASSPSGSLQETQYF. The CDR3 nucleotides read TGTGCCAGCAGCCCTAGCGGGAGCCTACAAGAGACCCAGTACTTC. This chain links TRBV4-2 with TRBJ2-5, with 10 bases fitting TRBD2. The CDR3 totals 15 residues. The germline CDR1 and CDR2 sequences are LGHNA and YNFKEQ. After removal of 4 bases from V and 2 bases from J, the junction contained 4 bases not matched to a gene.

The J gene is TRBJ2-4, the V gene TRBV5-1, with D perhaps matching TRBD2 (6 bases). The closer fit of TRBJ2-7 to the DNA end suggests the J call may be wrong. Per the germline V gene, CDR1 is SGHRS and CDR2 is YFSETQ. CDR3 size: 17 residues. The chain's CDR3 is CASTGTAVPTGVGEQYF. In DNA, the CDR3 is TGCGCCAGCACTGGGACGGCGGTACCTACGGGGGTGGGCGAGCAGTACTTC.

This clonotype has only a few counts. The chain recombines TRBV29-1 with TRBJ2-3, with unresolved D. The length of the CDR3 is 11 residues. Germline loops: CDR1 SQVTM, CDR2 ANQGSEA. V was trimmed by 6 bases and J by 2 bases, leaving 6 bases between them. The CDR3 spells CSVLHTDTQYF. CDR3 in DNA: TGCAGCGTGTTACACACAGATACGCAGTATTTT.

The rearrangement links TRBV15 to TRBJ2-1; TRBD2 matches at 7 bases. The V and J ends lost 3 bases and 4 bases, in that order; junction bases with no gene match: 9. This CDR3 spans 16 amino acids. CDR1 is LNHNV, CDR2 YYDKDF, per germline (reference sequence). The CDR3 DNA is TGTGCCACCAGCAGGGGCCGGGGGGTGGGTTACAATGAGCAGTTCTTC. Translation gives CATSRGRGVGYNEQFF.

This clonotype was counted at least ten times. The V and J genes are TRBV7-2 and TRBJ2-1; D ambiguous. CDR3 length: 19 residues. The V end lost 4 bases, the J end lost 2 bases, and 24 bases lay between the germline ends. Germline V CDR1 and CDR2: SGHTA, FQGNSA. CDR3 in DNA: TGTGCCAGCAGCTGGCTCGCCTTATTGGTCCTTTTTCCCTACAATGAGCAGTTCTTC. Translation gives CASSWLALLVLFPYNEQFF.

The rearrangement uses TRBV4-1 and TRBJ2-5; D perhaps matches TRBD2 (5 bases). The DNA end is a closer match to TRBJ2-7, so the J assignment may be wrong. Germline CDR1 reads MGHRA; CDR2 reads YSYEKL. The CDR3 is made up of 17 amino acids. The CDR3 reads CASSQEPPRAGGYEQYF. The CDR3 coding sequence is TGCGCCAGCAGCCAAGAGCCCCCCCGGGCAGGAGGCTACGAGCAGTACTTC.

V and J are TRBV4-2 and TRBJ2-1; 8 nucleotides agree with TRBD2. This CDR3 comprises 15 residues. Germline loops: CDR1 LGHNA, CDR2 YNFKEQ. The junction had 7 bases not matched to a gene; V was cut back by 3 bases and J by 6 bases. The CDR3 reads CASSHSSGSLNEQFF. CDR3 sequence (DNA): TGTGCCAGCAGCCACTCAAGCGGGAGCCTCAATGAGCAGTTCTTC.

This clonotype was picked up a small number of times. The chain combines TRBV12-5 with TRBJ2-7, with D perhaps being TRBD1 or TRBD2 (5 bases each). CDR1 and CDR2 from the germline V gene are LGHNT and FRNRAP. Between the trimmed V and J ends, which lost 4 bases and 3 bases, there was a span of 19 bases. This CDR3 has 16 amino acids. The CDR3 protein is CASGSGPRGTYYEQYF. In DNA, the CDR3 is TGTGCTAGTGGTTCCGGCCCCCGGGGCACCTACTACGAGCAGTACTTC.

V and J are TRBV5-1 and TRBJ2-5; D is possibly TRBD2 (7 bases). The CDR3 extends over 17 amino acids. V shed 4 bases and J shed 5 bases, with 24 bases lying between them. From germline, CDR1 is SGHRS and CDR2 YFSETQ. The CDR3 loop reads CASSPGRGGLMSETQYF. CDR3 in DNA: TGCGCCAGCAGCCCGGGAAGGGGGGGGCTGATGTCGGAGACCCAGTACTTC.

The V call is TRBV20-1, the J call TRBJ2-7; D perhaps matches TRBD2 (5 bases). CDR1 DFQATT and CDR2 SNEGSKA come from the germline V gene (reference sequence). V lost 3 bases and J 0 bases, leaving 12 bases between the germline ends. This CDR3 region has 14 residues. CDR3 sequence: CSASLSRGSYEQYF. Here the CDR3 DNA reads TGCAGTGCTAGCCTCTCTCGGGGCTCCTACGAGCAGTACTTC.

The chain combines TRBV5-1 with TRBJ2-7; D tentatively reads TRBD1 or TRBD2 (5 bases each). Germline values: CDR1 SGHRS, CDR2 YFSETQ. With 4 bases removed from V and 2 bases from J, the gap between germline ends came to 10 bases. The CDR3 totals 13 residues. The CDR3 protein is CASSIRDPYEQYF. CDR3 coding DNA: TGCGCCAGCAGCATCCGGGACCCCTACGAGCAGTACTTC.

This clonotype was counted ten times or more. This rearrangement joins TRBV5-1 to TRBJ2-5; D call uncertain. V was shortened by 0 bases and J by 5 bases, with 5 bases between the two germline ends. Germline V CDR1 and CDR2: SGHRS, YFSETQ. The CDR3 sequence is 12 residues long. DNA for the CDR3: TGCGCCAGCAGCTTGGAGGTCGAGACCCAGTACTTC. It specifies CASSLEVETQYF.

The chain couples TRBV2 to TRBJ1-5, with TRBD1 matching over 7 bases. The CDR3 loop spans 14 amino acids. Germline V CDR1 and CDR2: SNHLY, FYNNEI. Unmatched junction bases numbered 7, after V lost 4 bases and J lost 7 bases. CDR3 sequence (DNA): TGTGCCAGCAGTGGTGGAGGGGGCGGGCAGCCCCAGCATTTT. Protein product: CASSGGGGGQPQHF.

This clonotype was seen just once. The chain is built from TRBV5-1 and TRBJ2-2, with TRBD1 identical over 10 bases. V was clipped by 4 bases and J by 1 base; unmatched bases: 10. The CDR3 runs 18 residues. Germline V gives CDR1 SGHRS, CDR2 YFSETQ. CDR3 bases: TGCGCCAGCAGCCTAGCAAGGGGACAGGGGCTGAACACCGGGGAGCTGTTTTTT. It specifies CASSLARGQGLNTGELFF. The complete variable domain, with remaining parts taken from reference TRBV5-1 and TRBJ2-2, reads KAGVTQTPRYLIKTRGQQVTLSCSPISGHRSVSWYQQTPGQGLQFLFEYFSETQRNKGNFPGRFSGRQFSNSRSEMNVSTLELGDSALYLCASSLARGQGLNTGELFFGEGSRLTVL.